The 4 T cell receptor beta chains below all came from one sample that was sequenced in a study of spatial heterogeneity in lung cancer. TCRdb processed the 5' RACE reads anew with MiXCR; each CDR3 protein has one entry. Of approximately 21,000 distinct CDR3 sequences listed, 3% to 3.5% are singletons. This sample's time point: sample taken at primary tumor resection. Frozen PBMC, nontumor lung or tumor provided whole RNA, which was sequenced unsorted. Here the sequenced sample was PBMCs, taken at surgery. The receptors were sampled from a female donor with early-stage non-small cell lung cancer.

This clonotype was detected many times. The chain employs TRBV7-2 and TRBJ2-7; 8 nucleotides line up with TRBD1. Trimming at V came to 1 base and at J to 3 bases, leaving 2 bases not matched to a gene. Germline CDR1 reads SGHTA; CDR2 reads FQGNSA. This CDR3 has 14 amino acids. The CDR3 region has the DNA TGTGCCAGCAGCTTAGTCGGACAGGGCTACGAGCAGTACTTC. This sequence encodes CASSLVGQGYEQYF. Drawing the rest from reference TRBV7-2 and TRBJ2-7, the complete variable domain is GAGVSQSPSNKVTEKGKDVELRCDPISGHTALYWYRQSLGQGLEFLIYFQGNSAPDKSGLPSDRFSAERTGGSVSTLTIQRTQQEDSAVYLCASSLVGQGYEQYFGPGTRLTVT.

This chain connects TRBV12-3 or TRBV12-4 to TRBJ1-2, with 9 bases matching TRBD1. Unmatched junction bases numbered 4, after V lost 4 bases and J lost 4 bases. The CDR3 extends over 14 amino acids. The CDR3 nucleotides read TGTGCCAGCAGTTGGGACAGGGTTTTCTATGGCTACACCTTC. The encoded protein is CASSWDRVFYGYTF.

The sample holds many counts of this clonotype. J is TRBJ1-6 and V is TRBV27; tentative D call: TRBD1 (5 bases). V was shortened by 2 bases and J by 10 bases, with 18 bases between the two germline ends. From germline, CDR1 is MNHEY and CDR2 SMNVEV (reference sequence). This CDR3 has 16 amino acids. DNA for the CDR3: TGTGCCAGCAGTTTAAATTTCGGAGAGTACAGGTCACCCCTCCACTTT. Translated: CASSLNFGEYRSPLHF.

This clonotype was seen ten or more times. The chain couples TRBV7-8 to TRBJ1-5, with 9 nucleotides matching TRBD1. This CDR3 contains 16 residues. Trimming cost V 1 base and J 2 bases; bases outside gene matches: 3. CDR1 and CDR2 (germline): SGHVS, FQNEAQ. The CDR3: CASSLGWTGGNQPQHF. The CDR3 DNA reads TGTGCCAGCAGCTTAGGATGGACAGGGGGCAATCAGCCCCAGCATTTT.